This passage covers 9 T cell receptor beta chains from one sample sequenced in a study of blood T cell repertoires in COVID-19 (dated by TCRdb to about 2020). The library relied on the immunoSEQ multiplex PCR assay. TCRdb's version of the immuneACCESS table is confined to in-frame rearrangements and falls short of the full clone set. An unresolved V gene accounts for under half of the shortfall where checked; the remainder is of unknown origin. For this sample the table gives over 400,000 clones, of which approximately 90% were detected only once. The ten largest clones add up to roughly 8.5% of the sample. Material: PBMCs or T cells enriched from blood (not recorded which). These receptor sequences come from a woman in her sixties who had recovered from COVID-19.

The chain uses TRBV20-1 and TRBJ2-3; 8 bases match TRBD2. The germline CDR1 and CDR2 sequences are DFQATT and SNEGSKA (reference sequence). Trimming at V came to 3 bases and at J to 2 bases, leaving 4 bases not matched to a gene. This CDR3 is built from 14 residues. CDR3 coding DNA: TGCAGTGCTAGTGGGCGGGGGGACACAGATACGCAGTATTTT. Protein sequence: CSASGRGDTDTQYF.

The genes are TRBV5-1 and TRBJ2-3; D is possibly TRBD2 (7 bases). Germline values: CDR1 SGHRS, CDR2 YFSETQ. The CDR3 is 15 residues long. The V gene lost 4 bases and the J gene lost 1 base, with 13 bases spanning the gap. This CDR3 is CASSLGGGRTDTQYF. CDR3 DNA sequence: TGCGCCAGCAGCCTGGGCGGGGGCCGCACAGATACGCAGTATTTT.

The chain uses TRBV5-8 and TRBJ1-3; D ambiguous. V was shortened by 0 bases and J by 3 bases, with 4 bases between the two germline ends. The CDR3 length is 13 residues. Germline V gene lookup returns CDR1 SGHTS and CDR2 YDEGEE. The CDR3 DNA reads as TGTGCCAGCAGCTTGGGGCTTGGAAACACCATATATTTT. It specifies CASSLGLGNTIYF.

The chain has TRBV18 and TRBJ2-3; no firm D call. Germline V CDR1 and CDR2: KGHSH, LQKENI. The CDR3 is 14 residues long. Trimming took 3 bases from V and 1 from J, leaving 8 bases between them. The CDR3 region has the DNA TGTGCCAGCTCACCCCTCCCAGGCACAGATACGCAGTATTTT. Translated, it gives CASSPLPGTDTQYF.

The CDR3 reads CASSLEPMNTEAFF. In DNA, the CDR3 is TGCGCCAGCAGCCTTGAACCTATGAACACTGAAGCTTTCTTT. The chain has TRBV5-1 and TRBJ1-1; D not resolved. The CDR3 runs 14 residues. From germline, CDR1 is SGHRS and CDR2 YFSETQ. V lost 4 bases, J lost 0 bases, and 10 bases lay in between.

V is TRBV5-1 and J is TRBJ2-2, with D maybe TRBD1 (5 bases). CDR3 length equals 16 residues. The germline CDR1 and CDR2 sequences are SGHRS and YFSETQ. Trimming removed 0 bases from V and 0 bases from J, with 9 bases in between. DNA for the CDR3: TGCGCCAGCAGCTTGGGGGGCCTCCCGAACACCGGGGAGCTGTTTTTT. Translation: CASSLGGLPNTGELFF.

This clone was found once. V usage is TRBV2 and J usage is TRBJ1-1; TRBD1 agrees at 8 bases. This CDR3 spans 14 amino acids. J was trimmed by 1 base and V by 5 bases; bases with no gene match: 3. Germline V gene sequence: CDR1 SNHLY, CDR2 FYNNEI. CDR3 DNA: TGTGCCAGCAGTCGGACAGGGTGGAACACTGAAGCTTTCTTT. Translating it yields CASSRTGWNTEAFF.

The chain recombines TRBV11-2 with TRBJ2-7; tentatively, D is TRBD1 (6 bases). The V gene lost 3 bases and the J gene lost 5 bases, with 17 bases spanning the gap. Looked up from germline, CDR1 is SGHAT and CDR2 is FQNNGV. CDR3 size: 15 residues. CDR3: CASSFLRDNRHEQYF. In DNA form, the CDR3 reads TGTGCCAGCAGCTTCCTCCGGGACAACCGTCACGAGCAGTACTTC.

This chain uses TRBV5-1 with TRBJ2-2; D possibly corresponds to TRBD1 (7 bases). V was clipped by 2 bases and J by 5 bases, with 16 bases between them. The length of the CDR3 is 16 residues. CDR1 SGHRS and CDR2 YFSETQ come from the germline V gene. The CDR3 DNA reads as TGCGCCAGCAGCTTTTCCGGCCAGGGGGGAACCGGGGAGCTGTTTTTT. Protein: CASSFSGQGGTGELFF.